This TCR beta chain was recorded in a study of cytomegalovirus exposure and HLA in healthy donors. The V end was cut by 10 bases, the J end by 1 base, with 13 bases between. The germline CDR1 and CDR2 sequences are MNHNY and SVGAGI (reference sequence). The CDR3 consists of 13 residues. With 60 Vbeta and 13 Jbeta primers, the PCR was carried out. This table comes from immunoSEQ multiplex PCR, and its TCRdb copy is limited to in-frame clones, with some not included. The sample holds 150,000 or so clones, more than 75% seen once. Source material: PBMCs. The chain has TRBV6-6 and TRBJ1-1; D possibly corresponds to TRBD1 (6 bases). The TCR originated in a woman aged 40 to 50 in good health and CMV-seropositive. The CDR3 region has the DNA TGTGCCACGTCAGGGGAAAAGAACACTGAAGCTTTCTTT. Translating it yields CATSGEKNTEAFF.